The T cell receptor (beta chain) described here comes from a study of blood T cell repertoires in COVID-19. About the research overall: The analysed material was cDNA or gDNA that came from T cells, B-cell-depleted T cells, or PBMCs.

Source study methods: Quantification of nucleated cells was approximated via reference gene primer amplification. Profiling relied on immunoSEQ multiplex PCR, and the TCRdb table lists in-frame clones only, not all of them. Clone size and V and J calls were adopted from that table, with D and trimming inferred from the DNA. The sample holds about 260,000 clones, approximately 88% seen once. This TCR was sampled from a human donor in a cohort sampled during active COVID-19. Sequenced sample: peripheral blood.

CDR3 in amino acids: CASSTLAGGPGEQYF. In DNA form, the CDR3 reads TGTGCCAGCAGTACCCTAGCGGGAGGGCCGGGGGAGCAGTACTTC. This rearrangement joins TRBV27 to TRBJ2-7; 12 bases are shared with TRBD2. The CDR3 runs 15 residues. CDR1 and CDR2 from the germline V gene are MNHEY and SMNVEV (reference sequence). J lost 7 bases, V lost 5 bases, and 9 bases had no gene match.